This T cell receptor beta chain was sequenced during a study of response to subunit inactivated influenza vaccine. Notes on the study in general: Few new T cells, the authors suggested, are recruited by each seasonal influenza vaccination.

TCRdb itself ran the RT-PCR reads through MiXCR, one entry per CDR3 protein. This sample has over 800,000 distinct CDR3 sequences, with 20% to 25% found just once. A remark on this clonotype: Antigen: not known.

Germline lookup yields CDR1 MDHEN and CDR2 SYDVKM. Trimming cost V 8 bases and J 4 bases, with 15 bases left between them. This CDR3 contains 14 residues. The sequence was collected from a man over 45 who received an inactivated influenza vaccine. The sequencing here drew on PBMCs from blood, taken more than 4 days after vaccination. V gene TRBV28 combines with J gene TRBJ2-1; perhaps TRBD1 as D (5 bases). The CDR3 region has the DNA TGTGCCAGCGCTAAAGGGGTTGGTTACAATGAGCAGTTCTTC. Protein: CASAKGVGYNEQFF.